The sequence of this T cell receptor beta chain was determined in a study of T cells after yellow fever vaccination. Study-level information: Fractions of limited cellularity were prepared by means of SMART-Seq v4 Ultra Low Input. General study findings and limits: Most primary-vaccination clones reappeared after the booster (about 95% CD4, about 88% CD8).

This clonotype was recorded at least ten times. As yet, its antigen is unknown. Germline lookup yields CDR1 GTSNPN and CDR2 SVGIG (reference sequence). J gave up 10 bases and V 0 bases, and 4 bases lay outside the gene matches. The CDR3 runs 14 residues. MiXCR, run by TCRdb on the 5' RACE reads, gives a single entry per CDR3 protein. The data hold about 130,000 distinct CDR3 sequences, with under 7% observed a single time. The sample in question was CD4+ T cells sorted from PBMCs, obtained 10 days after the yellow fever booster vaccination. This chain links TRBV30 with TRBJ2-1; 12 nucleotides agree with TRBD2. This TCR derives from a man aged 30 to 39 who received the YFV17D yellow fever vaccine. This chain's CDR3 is CAWSVRLAGGEQFF. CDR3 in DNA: TGTGCCTGGAGTGTACGGCTAGCGGGAGGGGAGCAGTTCTTC.